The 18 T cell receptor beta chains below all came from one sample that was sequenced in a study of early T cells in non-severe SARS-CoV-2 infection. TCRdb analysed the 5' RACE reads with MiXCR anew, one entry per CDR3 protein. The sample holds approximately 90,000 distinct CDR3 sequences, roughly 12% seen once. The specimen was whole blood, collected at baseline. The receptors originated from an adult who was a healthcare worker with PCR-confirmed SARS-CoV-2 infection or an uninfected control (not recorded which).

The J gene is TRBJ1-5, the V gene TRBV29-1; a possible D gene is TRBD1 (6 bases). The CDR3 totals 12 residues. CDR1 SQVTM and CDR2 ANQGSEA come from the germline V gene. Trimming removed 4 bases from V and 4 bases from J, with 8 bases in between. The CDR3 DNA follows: TGCAGCGTTGGTGGACAGAATCAGCCCCAGCATTTT. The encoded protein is CSVGGQNQPQHF.

In DNA, the CDR3 is TGTGCCATCAGCGACATAAAAACCCAGCGGGGGCCGAGGGAGACCCAGTACTTC. Protein: CAISDIKTQRGPRETQYF. The chain uses TRBV10-3 and TRBJ2-5; TRBD2 matches 8 bases. Germline loops: CDR1 ENHRY, CDR2 SYGVKD. The ends lost 6 bases at V and 5 bases at J; junction bases unmatched: 20. The CDR3 totals 18 residues.

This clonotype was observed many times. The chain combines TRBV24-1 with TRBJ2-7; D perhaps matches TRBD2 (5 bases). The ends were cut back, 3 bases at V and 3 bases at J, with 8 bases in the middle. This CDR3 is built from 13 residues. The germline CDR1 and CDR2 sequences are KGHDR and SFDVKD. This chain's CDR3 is CATSDPGSYEQYF. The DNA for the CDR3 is TGTGCCACCAGTGATCCGGGGAGCTACGAGCAGTACTTC.

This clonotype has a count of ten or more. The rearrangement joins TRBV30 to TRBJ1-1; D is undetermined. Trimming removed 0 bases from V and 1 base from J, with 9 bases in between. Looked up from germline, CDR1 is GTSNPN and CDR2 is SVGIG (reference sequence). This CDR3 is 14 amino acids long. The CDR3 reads CAWSVVAENTEAFF. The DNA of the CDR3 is TGTGCCTGGAGTGTCGTCGCAGAGAACACTGAAGCTTTCTTT.

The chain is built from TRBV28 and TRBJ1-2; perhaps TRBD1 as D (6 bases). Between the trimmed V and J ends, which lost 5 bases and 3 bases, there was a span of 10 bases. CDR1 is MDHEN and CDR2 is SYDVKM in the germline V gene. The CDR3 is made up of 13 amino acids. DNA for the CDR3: TGTGCCAGCAGTACAGGGATGGACTATGGCTACACCTTC. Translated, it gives CASSTGMDYGYTF.

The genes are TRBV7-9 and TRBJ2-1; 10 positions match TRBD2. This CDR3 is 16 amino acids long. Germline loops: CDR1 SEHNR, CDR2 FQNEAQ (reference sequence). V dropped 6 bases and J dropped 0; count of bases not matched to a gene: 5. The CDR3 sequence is CASRDSGRTSYNEQFF. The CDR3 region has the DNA TGTGCCAGCAGGGATAGCGGGAGGACCTCCTACAATGAGCAGTTCTTC.

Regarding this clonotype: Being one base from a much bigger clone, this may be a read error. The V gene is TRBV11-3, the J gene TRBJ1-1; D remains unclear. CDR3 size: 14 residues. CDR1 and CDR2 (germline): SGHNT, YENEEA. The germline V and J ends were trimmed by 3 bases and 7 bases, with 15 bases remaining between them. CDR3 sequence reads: CASSFKISEYEAFF. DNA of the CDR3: TGTGCCAGCAGCTTCAAGATCTCGGAATATGAAGCTTTCTTT.

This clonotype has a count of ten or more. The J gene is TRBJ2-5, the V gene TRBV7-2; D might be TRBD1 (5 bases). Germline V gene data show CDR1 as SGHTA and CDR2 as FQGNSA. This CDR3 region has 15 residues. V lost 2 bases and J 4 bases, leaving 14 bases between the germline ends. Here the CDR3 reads CASSLFRGSVETQYF. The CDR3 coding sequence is TGTGCCAGCAGCTTATTTAGGGGATCTGTAGAGACCCAGTACTTC. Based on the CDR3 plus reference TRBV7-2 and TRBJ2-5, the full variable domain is GAGVSQSPSNKVTEKGKDVELRCDPISGHTALYWYRQSLGQGLEFLIYFQGNSAPDKSGLPSDRFSAERTGGSVSTLTIQRTQQEDSAVYLCASSLFRGSVETQYFGPGTRLLVL.

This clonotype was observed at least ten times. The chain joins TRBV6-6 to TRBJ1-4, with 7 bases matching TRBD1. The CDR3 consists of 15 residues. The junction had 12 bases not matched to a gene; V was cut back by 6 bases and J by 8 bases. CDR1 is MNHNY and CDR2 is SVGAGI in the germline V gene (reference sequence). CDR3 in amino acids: CASSIQGPLGEKLFF. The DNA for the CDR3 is TGTGCCAGCAGCATACAGGGGCCCTTGGGGGAAAAACTGTTTTTT.

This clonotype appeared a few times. The CDR3 loop is CASSPFAGTGETDTQYF. The CDR3 DNA follows: TGTGCCAGTAGCCCTTTCGCTGGGACAGGGGAAACAGATACGCAGTATTTT. V and J are TRBV19 and TRBJ2-3; 10 bases agree with TRBD1. Germline-derived CDR1 and CDR2 are LNHDA and SQIVND (reference sequence). V lost 6 bases, J lost 3 bases, and 12 bases stayed unmatched. The CDR3 consists of 17 residues.

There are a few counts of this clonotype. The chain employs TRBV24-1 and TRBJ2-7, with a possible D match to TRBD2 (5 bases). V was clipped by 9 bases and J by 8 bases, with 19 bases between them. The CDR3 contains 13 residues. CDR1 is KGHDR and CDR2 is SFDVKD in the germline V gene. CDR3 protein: CATAPSTGNKQYF. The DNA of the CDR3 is TGTGCCACCGCCCCCTCGACGGGAAACAAGCAGTACTTC.

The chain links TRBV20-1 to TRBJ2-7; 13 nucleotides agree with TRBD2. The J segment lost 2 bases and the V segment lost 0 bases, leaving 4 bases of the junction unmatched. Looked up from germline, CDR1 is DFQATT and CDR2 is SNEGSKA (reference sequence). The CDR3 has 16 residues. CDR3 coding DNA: TGCAGTGCTAGAGATCCCGGGACTAGCGGGACCTACGAGCAGTACTTC. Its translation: CSARDPGTSGTYEQYF.

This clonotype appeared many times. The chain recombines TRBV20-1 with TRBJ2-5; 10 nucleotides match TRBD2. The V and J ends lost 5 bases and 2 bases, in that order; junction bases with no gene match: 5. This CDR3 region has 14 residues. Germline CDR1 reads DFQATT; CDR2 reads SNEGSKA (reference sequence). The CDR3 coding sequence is TGCAGTGCTGGGCTAGCGGGGGCACAAGAGACCCAGTACTTC. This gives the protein CSAGLAGAQETQYF.

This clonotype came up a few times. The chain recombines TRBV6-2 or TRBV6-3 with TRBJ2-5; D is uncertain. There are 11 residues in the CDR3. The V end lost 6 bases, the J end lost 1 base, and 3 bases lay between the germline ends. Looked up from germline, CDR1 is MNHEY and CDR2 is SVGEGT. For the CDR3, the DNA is TGTGCCAGCAGGTCCCAAGAGACCCAGTACTTC. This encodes CASRSQETQYF.

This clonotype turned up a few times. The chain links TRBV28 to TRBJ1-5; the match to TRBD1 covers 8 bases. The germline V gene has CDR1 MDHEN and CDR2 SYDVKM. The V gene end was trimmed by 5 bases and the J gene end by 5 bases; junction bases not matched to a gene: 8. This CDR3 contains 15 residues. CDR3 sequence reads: CASSQLTGDHQPQHF. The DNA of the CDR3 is TGTGCCAGCAGTCAACTGACAGGGGATCATCAGCCCCAGCATTTT.

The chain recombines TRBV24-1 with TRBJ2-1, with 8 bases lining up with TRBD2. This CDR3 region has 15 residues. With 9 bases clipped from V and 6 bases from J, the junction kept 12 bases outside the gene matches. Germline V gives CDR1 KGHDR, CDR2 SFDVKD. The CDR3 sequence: CATSLSGGALNEQFF. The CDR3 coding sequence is TGTGCCACCTCTCTGTCGGGGGGGGCTCTCAATGAGCAGTTCTTC.

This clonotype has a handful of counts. In nucleotides, the CDR3 is TGTGCCAGCACCTACCAGCAGGGTACGAACTACGAGCAGTACTTC. Translated: CASTYQQGTNYEQYF. The chain uses TRBV6-1 and TRBJ2-7; weak D call: TRBD1 (5 bases). V lost 7 bases and J 3 bases, leaving 19 bases between the germline ends. Germline CDR1 is MNHNS and CDR2 is SASEGT. CDR3 length: 15 residues.

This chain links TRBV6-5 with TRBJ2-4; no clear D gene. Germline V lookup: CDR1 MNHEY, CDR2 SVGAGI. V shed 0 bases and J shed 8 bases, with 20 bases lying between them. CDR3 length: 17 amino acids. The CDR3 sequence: CASSYSPSVAQAHIQYF. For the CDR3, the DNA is TGTGCCAGCAGTTACTCGCCTTCAGTTGCCCAGGCGCACATTCAGTACTTC.